This TCR beta chain was sequenced in a study of T cells in Graves' hyperthyroidism and ophthalmopathy. The table lists this clonotype with many counts. What it recognizes is unknown. The CDR3 sequence is 13 residues long. CDR1 is SNHLY, CDR2 FYNNEI, per germline. The V gene end was trimmed by 7 bases and the J gene end by 10 bases; junction bases not matched to a gene: 6. Across 18 months, stable Graves' hyperthyroidism was marked by no progression to ophthalmopathy. PBMCs were sourced from approximately 9 ml fresh peripheral blood. Using RNA transcripts as the source, TCR beta CDR3 regions were amplified. First-round RT-PCR of the TCR CDR3 relied on the HTBI primer set. TCRdb reprocessed the multiplex PCR reads via MiXCR and lists one record per CDR3 protein. The sample holds 400,000 to 500,000 distinct CDR3 sequences, 13% to 15% seen once. The study's findings and limits: Researchers found most expanded thyroid clonotypes above 0.001 in blood as well.

The J gene is TRBJ2-1, the V gene TRBV2, with 11 bases fitting TRBD1. This clonotype originated in a woman between 18 and 30 years old with Graves' hyperthyroidism. Sequencing input: blood. The CDR3 sequence is CASNGQGAGEQFF. DNA of the CDR3: TGTGCCAGCAATGGACAGGGGGCAGGGGAGCAGTTCTTC. The whole variable domain, remainder taken from reference TRBV2 and TRBJ2-1, is EPEVTQTPSHQVTQMGQEVILRCVPISNHLYFYWYRQILGQKVEFLVSFYNNEISEKSEIFDDQFSVERPDGSNFTLKIRSTKLEDSAMYFCASNGQGAGEQFFGPGTRLTVL.